Below, one TCR beta chain is given with its context. As processed by the authors: Scientists estimated how many nucleated cells there were by amplifying reference gene primers. Only in-frame clones appear in the TCRdb table, and some are missing; sequencing was by immunoSEQ multiplex PCR. V and J calls plus clone size are reproduced from that table; the DNA served to infer D and trimming. The sample includes 400,000 or so clones, around nine tenths seen only once; the top ten take 3%. This sample is part of a study of blood T cell repertoires in COVID-19. Study at large: T cells, B-cell-depleted T cells, or PBMCs supplied cDNA or gDNA.

V was pared by 4 bases and J by 4 bases, with 14 bases of the junction left unmatched. The CDR3 loop spans 18 amino acids. Looked up from germline, CDR1 is SEHNR and CDR2 is FQNEAQ (reference sequence). The chain has TRBV7-9 and TRBJ2-1, with 9 nucleotides matching TRBD2. The receptor was derived from a human donor in a cohort sampled during active COVID-19. The material sequenced was peripheral blood. The CDR3 DNA reads TGTGCCAGCAGCTCCAATCCTTATAGCGGGGGAATATACAATGAGCAGTTCTTC. It codes for CASSSNPYSGGIYNEQFF.